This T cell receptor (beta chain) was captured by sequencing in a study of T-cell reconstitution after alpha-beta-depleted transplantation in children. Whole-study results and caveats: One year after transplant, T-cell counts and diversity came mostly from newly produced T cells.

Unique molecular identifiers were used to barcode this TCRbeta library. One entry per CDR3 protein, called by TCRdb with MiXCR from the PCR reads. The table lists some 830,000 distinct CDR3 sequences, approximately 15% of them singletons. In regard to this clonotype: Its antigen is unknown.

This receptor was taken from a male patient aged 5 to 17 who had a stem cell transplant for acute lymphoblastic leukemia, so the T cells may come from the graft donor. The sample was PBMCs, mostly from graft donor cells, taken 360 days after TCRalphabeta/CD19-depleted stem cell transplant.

In nucleotides, the CDR3 is TGTGGGGGACAACCAGGGATCTACGAGCAGTACTTC. This sequence encodes CGGQPGIYEQYF. The rearrangement uses TRBV6-6 and TRBJ2-7; D is possibly TRBD1 (6 bases). Germline V gene data show CDR1 as MNHNY and CDR2 as SVGAGI (reference sequence). The CDR3 consists of 12 residues.